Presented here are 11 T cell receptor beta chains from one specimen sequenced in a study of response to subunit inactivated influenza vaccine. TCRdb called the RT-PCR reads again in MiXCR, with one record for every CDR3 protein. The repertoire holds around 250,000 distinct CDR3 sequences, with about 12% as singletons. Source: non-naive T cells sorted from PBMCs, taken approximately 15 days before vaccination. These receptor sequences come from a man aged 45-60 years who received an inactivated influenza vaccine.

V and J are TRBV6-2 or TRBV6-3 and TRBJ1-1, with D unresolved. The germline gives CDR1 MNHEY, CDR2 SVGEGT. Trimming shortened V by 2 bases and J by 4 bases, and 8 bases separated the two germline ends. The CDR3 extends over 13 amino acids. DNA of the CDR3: TGTGCCAGCAGTTACGTGGTTAGCACTGAAGCTTTCTTT. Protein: CASSYVVSTEAFF.

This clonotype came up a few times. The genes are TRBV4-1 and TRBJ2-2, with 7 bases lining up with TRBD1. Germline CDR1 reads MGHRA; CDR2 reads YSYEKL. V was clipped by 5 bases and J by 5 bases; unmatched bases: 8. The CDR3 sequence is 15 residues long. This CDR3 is CASSETGTRTGELFF. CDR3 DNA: TGCGCCAGCAGCGAGACAGGGACCAGGACCGGGGAGCTGTTTTTT.

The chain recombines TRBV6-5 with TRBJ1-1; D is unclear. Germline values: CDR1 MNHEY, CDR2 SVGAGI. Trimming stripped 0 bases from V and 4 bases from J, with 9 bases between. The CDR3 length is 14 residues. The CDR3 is CASSYSRWITEAFF. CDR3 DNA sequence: TGTGCCAGCAGTTACTCACGGTGGATCACTGAAGCTTTCTTT.

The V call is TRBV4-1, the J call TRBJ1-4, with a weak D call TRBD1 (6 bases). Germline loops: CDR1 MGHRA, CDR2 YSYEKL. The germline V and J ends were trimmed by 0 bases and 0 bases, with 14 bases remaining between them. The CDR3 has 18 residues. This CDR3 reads CASSQDGRGVATNEKLFF. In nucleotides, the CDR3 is TGCGCCAGCAGCCAAGATGGGAGGGGGGTGGCAACTAATGAAAAACTGTTTTTT.

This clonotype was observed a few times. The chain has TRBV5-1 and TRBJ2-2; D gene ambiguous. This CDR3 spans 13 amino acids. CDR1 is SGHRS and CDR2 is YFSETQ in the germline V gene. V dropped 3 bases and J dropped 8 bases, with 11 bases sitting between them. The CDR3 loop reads CASSSSDSGELFF. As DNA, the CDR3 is TGCGCCAGCAGCTCGAGCGACTCGGGGGAGCTGTTTTTT.

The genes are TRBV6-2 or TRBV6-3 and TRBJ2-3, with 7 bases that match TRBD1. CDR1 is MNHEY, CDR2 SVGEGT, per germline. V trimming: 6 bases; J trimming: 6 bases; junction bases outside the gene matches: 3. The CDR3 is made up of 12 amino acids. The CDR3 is CASSRRGDTQYF. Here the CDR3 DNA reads TGTGCCAGCAGCCGCAGGGGGGATACGCAGTATTTT.

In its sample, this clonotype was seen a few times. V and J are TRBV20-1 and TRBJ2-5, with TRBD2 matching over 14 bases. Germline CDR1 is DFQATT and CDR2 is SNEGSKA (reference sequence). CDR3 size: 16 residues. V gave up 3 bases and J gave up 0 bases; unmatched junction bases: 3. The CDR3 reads CSARRLAGGYQETQYF. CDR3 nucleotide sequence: TGCAGTGCTAGGAGACTAGCGGGAGGGTACCAAGAGACCCAGTACTTC.

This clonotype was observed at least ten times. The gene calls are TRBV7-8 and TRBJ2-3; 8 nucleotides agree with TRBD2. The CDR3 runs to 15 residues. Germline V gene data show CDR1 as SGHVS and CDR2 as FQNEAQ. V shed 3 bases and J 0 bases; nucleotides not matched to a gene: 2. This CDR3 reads CASSFPGGSTDTQYF. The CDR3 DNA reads TGTGCCAGCAGCTTTCCGGGGGGGAGCACAGATACGCAGTATTTT.

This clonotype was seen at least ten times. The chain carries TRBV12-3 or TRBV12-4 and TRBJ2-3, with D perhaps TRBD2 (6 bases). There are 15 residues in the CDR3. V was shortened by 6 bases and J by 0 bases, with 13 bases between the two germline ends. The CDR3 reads CASRATGGSTDTQYF. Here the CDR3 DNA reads TGTGCCAGCAGAGCCACCGGGGGAAGCACAGATACGCAGTATTTT.

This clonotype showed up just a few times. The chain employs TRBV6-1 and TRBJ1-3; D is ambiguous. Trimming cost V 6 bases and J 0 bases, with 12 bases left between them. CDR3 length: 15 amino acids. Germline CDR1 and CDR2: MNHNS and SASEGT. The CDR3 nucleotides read TGTGCCAGCAGAGAGAGACCGTTCTCTGGAAACACCATATATTTT. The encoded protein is CASRERPFSGNTIYF.

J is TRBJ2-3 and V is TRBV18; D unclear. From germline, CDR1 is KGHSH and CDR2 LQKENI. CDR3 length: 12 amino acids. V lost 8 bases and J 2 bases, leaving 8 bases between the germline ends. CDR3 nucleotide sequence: TGTGCCAGCCAGCCCAACACAGATACGCAGTATTTT. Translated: CASQPNTDTQYF. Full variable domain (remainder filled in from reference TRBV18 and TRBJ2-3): NAGVMQNPRHLVRRRGQEARLRCSPMKGHSHVYWYRQLPEEGLKFMVYLQKENIIDESGMPKERFSAEFPKEGPSILRIQQVVRGDSAAYFCASQPNTDTQYFGPGTRLTVL.